The text below deals with one T cell receptor (beta chain). Its antigen remains unidentified. This entry belongs to a study of cytomegalovirus exposure and HLA in healthy donors. Whole-study context: An earlier analysis identified approximately 120 million unique TCR beta sequences in 150 million to 200 million T cells.

The PCR was carried out with 60 Vbeta primers and 13 Jbeta primers. Only in-frame clones appear in the TCRdb table, and some are missing; sequencing was by immunoSEQ multiplex PCR. Of 150,000 to 200,000 clones listed, approximately 85% are singletons. CDR1 is SGDLS, CDR2 YYNGEE, per germline. The V end lost 4 bases, the J end lost 0 bases, and 20 bases lay between the germline ends. This CDR3 has 18 amino acids. General observations from the study: On later analysis, the bulk of CMV-associated TCR beta chains appeared to be HLA-restricted. Across HLA loci, a later analysis found differing TCR association rates, with DRB1 most and HLA-C fewest. Prediction of most subjects' HLA-A and HLA-B alleles by TCR beta sequences was reportedly accurate.

The chain carries TRBV9 and TRBJ1-3; D is perhaps TRBD1 (5 bases). The sequence derives from a man between 18 and 29 years old in good health and CMV-seropositive. The source material was PBMCs. The chain's CDR3 is CASSPKGWGSLSGNTIYF. The CDR3, as DNA: TGTGCCAGCAGCCCTAAAGGATGGGGCAGCCTCTCTGGAAACACCATATATTTT.